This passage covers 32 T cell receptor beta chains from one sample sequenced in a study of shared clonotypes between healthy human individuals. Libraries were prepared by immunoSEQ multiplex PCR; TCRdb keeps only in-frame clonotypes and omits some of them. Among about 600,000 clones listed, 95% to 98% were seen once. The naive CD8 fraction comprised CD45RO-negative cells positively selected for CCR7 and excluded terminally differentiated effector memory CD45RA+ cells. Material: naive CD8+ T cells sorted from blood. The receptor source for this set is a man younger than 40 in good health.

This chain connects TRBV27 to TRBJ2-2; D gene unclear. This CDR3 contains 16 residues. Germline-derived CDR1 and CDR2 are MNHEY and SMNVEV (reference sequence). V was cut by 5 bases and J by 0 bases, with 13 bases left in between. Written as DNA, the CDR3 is TGTGCCAGCAGTCACAATGGGTGGACGAACACCGGGGAGCTGTTTTTT. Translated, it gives CASSHNGWTNTGELFF.

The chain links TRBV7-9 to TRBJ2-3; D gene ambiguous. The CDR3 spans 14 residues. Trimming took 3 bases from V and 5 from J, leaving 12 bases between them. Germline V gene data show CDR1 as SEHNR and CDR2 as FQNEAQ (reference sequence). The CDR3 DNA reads TGTGCCAGCAGCTTCTTAGAGGCGGTAGATACGCAGTATTTT. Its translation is CASSFLEAVDTQYF.

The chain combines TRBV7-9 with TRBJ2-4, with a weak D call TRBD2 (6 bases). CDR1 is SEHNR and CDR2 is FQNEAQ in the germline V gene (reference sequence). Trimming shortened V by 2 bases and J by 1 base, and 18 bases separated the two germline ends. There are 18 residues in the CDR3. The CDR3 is CASSLLTNRGVAKNIQYF. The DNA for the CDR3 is TGTGCCAGCAGCTTACTTACGAATCGCGGGGTTGCCAAAAACATTCAGTACTTC.

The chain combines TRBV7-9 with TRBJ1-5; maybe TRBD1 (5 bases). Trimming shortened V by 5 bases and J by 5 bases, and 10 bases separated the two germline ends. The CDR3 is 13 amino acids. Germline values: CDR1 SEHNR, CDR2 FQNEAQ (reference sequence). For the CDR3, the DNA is TGTGCCAGCAGCGCCTCGACAGATCAGCCCCAGCATTTT. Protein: CASSASTDQPQHF.

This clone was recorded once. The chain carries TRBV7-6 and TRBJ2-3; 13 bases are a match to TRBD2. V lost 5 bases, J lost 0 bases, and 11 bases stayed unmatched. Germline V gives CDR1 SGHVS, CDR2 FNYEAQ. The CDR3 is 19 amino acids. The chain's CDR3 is CASSTHPPGLAGSTDTQYF. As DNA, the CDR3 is TGTGCCAGCAGCACCCACCCGCCGGGACTAGCGGGGAGCACAGATACGCAGTATTTT.

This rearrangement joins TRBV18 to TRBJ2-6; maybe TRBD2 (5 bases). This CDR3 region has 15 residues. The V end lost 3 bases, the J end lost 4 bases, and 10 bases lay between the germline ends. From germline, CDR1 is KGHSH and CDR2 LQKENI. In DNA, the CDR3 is TGTGCCAGCTCACCGGAGGTAACCGGGGCCAACGTCCTGACTTTC. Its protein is CASSPEVTGANVLTF.

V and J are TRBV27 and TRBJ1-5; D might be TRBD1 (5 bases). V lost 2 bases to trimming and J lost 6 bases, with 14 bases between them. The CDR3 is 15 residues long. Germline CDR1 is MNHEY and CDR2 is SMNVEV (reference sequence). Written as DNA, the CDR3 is TGTGCCAGCAGTTTAGTAAAGGGGATTCGTCAGCCCCAGCATTTT. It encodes CASSLVKGIRQPQHF.

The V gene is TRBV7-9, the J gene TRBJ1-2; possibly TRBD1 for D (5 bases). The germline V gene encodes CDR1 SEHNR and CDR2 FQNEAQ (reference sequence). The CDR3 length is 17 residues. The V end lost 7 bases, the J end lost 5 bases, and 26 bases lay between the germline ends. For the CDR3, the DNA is TGTGCCAGCACCTCCGGGGGGGATGAGACCGACACGTATGGCTACACCTTC. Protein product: CASTSGGDETDTYGYTF.

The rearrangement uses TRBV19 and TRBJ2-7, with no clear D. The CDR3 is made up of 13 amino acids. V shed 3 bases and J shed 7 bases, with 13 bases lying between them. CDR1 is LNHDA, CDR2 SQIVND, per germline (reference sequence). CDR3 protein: CASSMGVVREQYF. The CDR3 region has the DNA TGTGCCAGTAGTATGGGTGTCGTCAGGGAGCAGTACTTC.

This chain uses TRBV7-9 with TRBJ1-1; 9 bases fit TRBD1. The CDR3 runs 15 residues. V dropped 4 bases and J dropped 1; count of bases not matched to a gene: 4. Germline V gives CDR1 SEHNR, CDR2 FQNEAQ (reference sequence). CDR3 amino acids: CASSWGGQGNTEAFF. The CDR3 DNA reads TGTGCCAGCAGCTGGGGGGGACAGGGGAACACTGAAGCTTTCTTT.

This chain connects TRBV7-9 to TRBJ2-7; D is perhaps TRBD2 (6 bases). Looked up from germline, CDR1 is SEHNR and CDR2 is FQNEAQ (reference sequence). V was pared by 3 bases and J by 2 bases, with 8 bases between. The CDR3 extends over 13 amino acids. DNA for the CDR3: TGTGCCAGCAGCTTGGCGGGAACCTACGAGCAGTACTTC. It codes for CASSLAGTYEQYF.

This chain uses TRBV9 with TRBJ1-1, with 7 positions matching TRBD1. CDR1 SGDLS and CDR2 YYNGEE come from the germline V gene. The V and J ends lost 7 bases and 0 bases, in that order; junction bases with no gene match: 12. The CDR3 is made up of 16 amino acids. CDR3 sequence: CASRLTGKTMNTEAFF. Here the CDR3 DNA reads TGTGCCAGCCGACTGACAGGGAAAACCATGAACACTGAAGCTTTCTTT. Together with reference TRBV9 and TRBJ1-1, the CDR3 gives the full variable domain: DSGVTQTPKHLITATGQRVTLRCSPRSGDLSVYWYQQSLDQGLQFLIQYYNGEERAKGNILERFSAQQFPDLHSELNLSSLELGDSALYFCASRLTGKTMNTEAFFGQGTRLTVV.

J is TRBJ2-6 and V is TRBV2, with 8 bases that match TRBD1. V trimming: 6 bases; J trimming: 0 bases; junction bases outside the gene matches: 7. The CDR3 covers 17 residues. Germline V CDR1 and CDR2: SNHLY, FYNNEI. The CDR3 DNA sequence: TGTGCCAGCAGGGGGGACAGGATCGGCTCTGGGGCCAACGTCCTGACTTTC. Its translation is CASRGDRIGSGANVLTF.

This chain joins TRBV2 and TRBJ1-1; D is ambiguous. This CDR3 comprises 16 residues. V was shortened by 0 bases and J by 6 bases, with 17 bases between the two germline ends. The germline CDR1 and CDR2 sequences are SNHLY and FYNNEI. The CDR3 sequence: CASSEAFGIRESEAFF. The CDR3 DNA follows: TGTGCCAGCAGTGAAGCTTTCGGTATTCGGGAGTCTGAAGCTTTCTTT.

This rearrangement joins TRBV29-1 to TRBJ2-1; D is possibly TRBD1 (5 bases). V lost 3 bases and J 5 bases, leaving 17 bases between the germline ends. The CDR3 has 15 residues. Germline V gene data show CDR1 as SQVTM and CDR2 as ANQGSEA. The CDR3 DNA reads TGCAGCGTTGACGGTTCAGGGCTCTTGAACAATGAGCAGTTCTTC. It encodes CSVDGSGLLNNEQFF.

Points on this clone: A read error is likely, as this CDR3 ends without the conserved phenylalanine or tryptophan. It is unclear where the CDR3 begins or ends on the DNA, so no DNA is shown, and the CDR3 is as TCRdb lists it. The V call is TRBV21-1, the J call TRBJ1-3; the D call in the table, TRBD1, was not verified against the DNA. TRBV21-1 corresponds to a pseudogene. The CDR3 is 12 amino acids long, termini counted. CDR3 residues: CASSTLAVGQIP.

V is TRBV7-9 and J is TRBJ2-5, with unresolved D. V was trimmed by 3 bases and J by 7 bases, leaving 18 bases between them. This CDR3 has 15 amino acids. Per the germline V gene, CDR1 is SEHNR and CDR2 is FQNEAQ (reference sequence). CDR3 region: CASSFHAQADPTQYF. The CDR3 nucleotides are TGTGCCAGCAGCTTCCACGCCCAAGCCGACCCGACCCAGTACTTC.

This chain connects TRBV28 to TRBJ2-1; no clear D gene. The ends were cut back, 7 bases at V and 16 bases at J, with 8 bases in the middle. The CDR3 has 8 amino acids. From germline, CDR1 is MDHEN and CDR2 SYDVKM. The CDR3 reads CASTLGFF. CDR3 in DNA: TGTGCCAGCACCCTCGGTTTCTTC.

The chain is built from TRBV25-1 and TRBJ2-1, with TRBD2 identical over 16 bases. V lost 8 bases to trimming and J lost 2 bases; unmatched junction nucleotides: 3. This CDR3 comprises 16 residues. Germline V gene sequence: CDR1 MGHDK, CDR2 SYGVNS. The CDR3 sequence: CASRGTSGRAYNEQFF. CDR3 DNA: TGTGCCAGCCGCGGGACTAGCGGGAGGGCCTACAATGAGCAGTTCTTC.

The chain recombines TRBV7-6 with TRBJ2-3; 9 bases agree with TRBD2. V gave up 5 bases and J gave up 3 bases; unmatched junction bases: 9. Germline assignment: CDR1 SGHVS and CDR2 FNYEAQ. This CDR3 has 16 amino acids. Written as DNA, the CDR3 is TGTGCCAGCAGCGCGCCTAGCGGGAAAGGGACAGATACGCAGTATTTT. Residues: CASSAPSGKGTDTQYF. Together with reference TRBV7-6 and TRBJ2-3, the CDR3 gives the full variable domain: GAGVSQSPRYKVTKRGQDVALRCDPISGHVSLYWYRQALGQGPEFLTYFNYEAQQDKSGLPNDRFSAERPEGSISTLTIQRTEQRDSAMYRCASSAPSGKGTDTQYFGPGTRLTVL.

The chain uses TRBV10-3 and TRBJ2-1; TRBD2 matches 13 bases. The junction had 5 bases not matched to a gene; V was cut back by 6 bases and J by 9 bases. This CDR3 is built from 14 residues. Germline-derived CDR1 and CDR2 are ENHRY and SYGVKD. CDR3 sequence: CAIRGLAGEGEQFF. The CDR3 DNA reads TGTGCCATCAGAGGACTAGCGGGAGAGGGTGAGCAGTTCTTC.

The CDR3, as DNA: TGTGCCAGCAGCGCCTGGGCTAGCGGCTTCTACGAGCAGTACTTC. Protein product: CASSAWASGFYEQYF. The V call is TRBV11-2, the J call TRBJ2-7, with TRBD2 matching 7 bases. CDR1 and CDR2 (germline): SGHAT, FQNNGV. The CDR3 has 15 residues. V trimming: 5 bases; J trimming: 3 bases; junction bases outside the gene matches: 10.

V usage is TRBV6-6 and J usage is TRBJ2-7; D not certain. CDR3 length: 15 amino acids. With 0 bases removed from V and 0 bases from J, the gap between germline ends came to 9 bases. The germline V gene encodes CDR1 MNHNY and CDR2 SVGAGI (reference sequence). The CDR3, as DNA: TGTGCCAGCAGTTACTCGATTCAGAGCTCCTACGAGCAGTACTTC. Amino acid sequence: CASSYSIQSSYEQYF.

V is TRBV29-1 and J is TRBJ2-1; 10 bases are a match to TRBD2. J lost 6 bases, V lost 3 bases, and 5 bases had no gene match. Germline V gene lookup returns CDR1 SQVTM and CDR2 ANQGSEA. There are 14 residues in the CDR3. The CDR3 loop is CSVESSGRINEQFF. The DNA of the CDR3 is TGCAGCGTTGAGTCTAGCGGGAGAATCAATGAGCAGTTCTTC.

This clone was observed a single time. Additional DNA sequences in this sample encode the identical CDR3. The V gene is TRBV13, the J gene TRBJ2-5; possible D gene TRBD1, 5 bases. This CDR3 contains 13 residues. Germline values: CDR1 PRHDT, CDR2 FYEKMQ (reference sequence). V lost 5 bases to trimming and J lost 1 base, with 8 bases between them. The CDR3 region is CASSPDSQETQYF. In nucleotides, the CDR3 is TGTGCCAGCAGCCCCGACAGCCAAGAGACCCAGTACTTC.

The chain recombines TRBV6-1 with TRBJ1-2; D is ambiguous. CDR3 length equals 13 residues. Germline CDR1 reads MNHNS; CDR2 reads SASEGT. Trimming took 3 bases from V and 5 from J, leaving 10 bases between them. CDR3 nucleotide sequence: TGTGCCAGCAGTGAGGTGCTAACGTATGGCTACACCTTC. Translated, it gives CASSEVLTYGYTF.

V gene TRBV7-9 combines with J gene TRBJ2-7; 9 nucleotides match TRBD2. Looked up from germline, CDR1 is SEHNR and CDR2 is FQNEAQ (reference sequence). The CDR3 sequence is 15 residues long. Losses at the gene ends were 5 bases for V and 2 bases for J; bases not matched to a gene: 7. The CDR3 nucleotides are TGTGCCAGCAGCACTGGACTAGCGTTGACCTACGAGCAGTACTTC. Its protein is CASSTGLALTYEQYF.

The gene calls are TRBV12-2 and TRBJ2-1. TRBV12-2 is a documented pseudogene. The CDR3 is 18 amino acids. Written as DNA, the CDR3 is TGTGCAAGTCGCTTATCTCAAGACAGCGGTAGCTCCTACAATGAGCAGTTCTTC. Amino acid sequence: CASRLSQDSGSSYNEQFF.

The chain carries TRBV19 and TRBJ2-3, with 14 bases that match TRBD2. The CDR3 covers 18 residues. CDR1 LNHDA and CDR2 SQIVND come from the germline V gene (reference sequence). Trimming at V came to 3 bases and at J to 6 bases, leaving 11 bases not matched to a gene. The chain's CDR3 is CASSILGLAGVPEDTQYF. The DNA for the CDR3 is TGTGCCAGTAGTATCCTGGGACTAGCGGGAGTACCTGAGGATACGCAGTATTTT.

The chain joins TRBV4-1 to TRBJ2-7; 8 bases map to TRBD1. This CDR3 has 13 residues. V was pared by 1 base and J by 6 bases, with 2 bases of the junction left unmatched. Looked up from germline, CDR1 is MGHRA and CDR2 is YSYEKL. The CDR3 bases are TGCGCCAGCAGCCAAGGGACAGGGTTCGAGCAGTACTTC. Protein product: CASSQGTGFEQYF.

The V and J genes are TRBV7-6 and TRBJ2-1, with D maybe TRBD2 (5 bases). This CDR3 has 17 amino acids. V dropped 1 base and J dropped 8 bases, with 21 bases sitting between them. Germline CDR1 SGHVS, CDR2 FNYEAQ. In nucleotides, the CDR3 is TGTGCCAGCAGCTTAGTTCTGTCAAGCGGCCGAGGCGATGAGCAGTTCTTC. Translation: CASSLVLSSGRGDEQFF.

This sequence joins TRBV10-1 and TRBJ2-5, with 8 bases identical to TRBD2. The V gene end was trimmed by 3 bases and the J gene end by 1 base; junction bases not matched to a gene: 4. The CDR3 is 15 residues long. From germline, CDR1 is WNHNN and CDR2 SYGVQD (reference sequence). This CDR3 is CASSESSGSQETQYF. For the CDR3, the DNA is TGCGCCAGCAGTGAATCGAGCGGGAGCCAAGAGACCCAGTACTTC.